The 22 T cell receptor beta chains below all came from one sample that was sequenced in a study of cytomegalovirus exposure and HLA in healthy donors. Researchers ran the PCR with 60 Vbeta and 13 Jbeta primers. Sequencing was performed with immunoSEQ multiplex PCR; in TCRdb, only in-frame clones are kept and a portion is missing. The table includes 200,000 to 250,000 clones, approximately 80% detected once. The sample comprised PBMCs. Receptor source: a woman between 50 and 59 years old in good health and CMV-seropositive.

J is TRBJ2-7 and V is TRBV11-2; D unresolved. CDR3 length: 13 residues. Germline V gives CDR1 SGHAT, CDR2 FQNNGV. V was trimmed by 6 bases and J by 0 bases, leaving 9 bases between them. The CDR3 region is CASRAWYSYEQYF. The CDR3 nucleotides are TGTGCCAGCAGGGCCTGGTACTCCTACGAGCAGTACTTC.

Concerning this clone: This CDR3 is also generated by other DNA sequences in the sample. The chain is built from TRBV7-2 and TRBJ2-1, with TRBD2 matching over 11 bases. Germline CDR1 SGHTA, CDR2 FQGNSA. With V trimmed by 0 bases and J by 4 bases, 2 bases remained unmatched. The CDR3 contains 16 residues. CDR3 sequence reads: CASSLASGGGYNEQFF. In DNA, the CDR3 is TGTGCCAGCAGCTTAGCTAGCGGGGGGGGATACAATGAGCAGTTCTTC.

This clone was seen just once. The V call is TRBV7-6, the J call TRBJ2-3; TRBD1 is a possible D gene (6 bases). The CDR3 consists of 14 residues. V was trimmed by 4 bases and J by 0 bases, leaving 8 bases between them. The germline V gene encodes CDR1 SGHVS and CDR2 FNYEAQ. The CDR3 protein is CASSSGQSTDTQYF. CDR3 nucleotides: TGTGCCAGCAGCTCTGGACAGAGCACAGATACGCAGTATTTT.

This clone came up a few times. The rearrangement joins TRBV7-3 to TRBJ1-1; D not certain. The CDR3 has 16 residues. Trimming cost V 3 bases and J 3 bases, with 17 bases left between them. From germline, CDR1 is SGHTA and CDR2 FQGTGA. CDR3 amino acids: CASSFLQRESDTEAFF. DNA for the CDR3: TGTGCCAGCAGCTTCCTACAGAGGGAATCCGACACTGAAGCTTTCTTT. Supplemented by reference TRBV7-3 and TRBJ1-1, the full variable domain reads GAGVSQTPSNKVTEKGKYVELRCDPISGHTALYWYRQSLGQGPEFLIYFQGTGAADDSGLPNDRFFAVRPEGSVSTLKIQRTERGDSAVYLCASSFLQRESDTEAFFGQGTRLTVV.

This chain links TRBV5-1 with TRBJ2-3, with TRBD2 matching over 11 bases. From germline, CDR1 is SGHRS and CDR2 YFSETQ. J was trimmed by 2 bases and V by 3 bases; bases with no gene match: 5. The CDR3 totals 16 residues. This chain's CDR3 is CASSSSSGGLTDTQYF. The CDR3 coding sequence is TGCGCCAGCAGCTCCTCTAGCGGGGGGCTCACAGATACGCAGTATTTT.

J is TRBJ1-2 and V is TRBV7-9, with TRBD1 as a possible D gene (5 bases). V lost 0 bases, J lost 4 bases, and 12 bases lay in between. The length of the CDR3 is 15 residues. Germline V gives CDR1 SEHNR, CDR2 FQNEAQ (reference sequence). CDR3 region: CASSLAGREGYGYTF. The DNA of the CDR3 is TGTGCCAGCAGCTTAGCTGGCAGGGAAGGCTATGGCTACACCTTC.

The chain is built from TRBV29-1 and TRBJ2-5; perhaps TRBD2 as D (6 bases). V shed 2 bases and J shed 4 bases, with 11 bases lying between them. The CDR3 length is 13 residues. The germline V gene has CDR1 SQVTM and CDR2 ANQGSEA. The CDR3 protein is CSVEPSAGETQYF. The CDR3, as DNA: TGCAGCGTTGAACCTAGCGCGGGAGAGACCCAGTACTTC.

This sequence joins TRBV6-1 and TRBJ2-3; unclear D gene. V was clipped by 3 bases and J by 9 bases, with 13 bases between them. Germline V gives CDR1 MNHNS, CDR2 SASEGT. The length of the CDR3 is 13 residues. This CDR3 is CASSEAFLVTQYF. Here the CDR3 DNA reads TGTGCCAGCAGTGAGGCCTTCCTGGTAACGCAGTATTTT.

This clone has just one count. The CDR3 region is CSPWAPGGYTEAFF. The CDR3 bases are TGCAGCCCCTGGGCCCCCGGAGGTTACACTGAAGCTTTCTTT. This chain uses TRBV29-1 with TRBJ1-1; D call uncertain. From germline, CDR1 is SQVTM and CDR2 ANQGSEA. The CDR3 totals 14 residues. Between the trimmed V and J ends, which lost 8 bases and 3 bases, there was a span of 19 bases.

This clone has a single count. The chain couples TRBV28 to TRBJ1-5; perhaps TRBD1 as D (5 bases). CDR3 length: 16 amino acids. CDR1 MDHEN and CDR2 SYDVKM come from the germline V gene. V was shortened by 5 bases and J by 6 bases, with 20 bases between the two germline ends. CDR3 nucleotide sequence: TGTGCCAGCAGTCCCCGGGGGGAGGGTTTCAGTCAGCCCCAGCATTTT. Its translation is CASSPRGEGFSQPQHF.

The V call is TRBV5-1, the J call TRBJ1-5; TRBD1 matches 8 bases. Trimming took 2 bases from V and 3 from J; bases not matched to a gene: 1. Germline lookup yields CDR1 SGHRS and CDR2 YFSETQ. This CDR3 is built from 14 residues. CDR3 nucleotide sequence: TGCGCCAGCAGCTTACAGGGGGACAATCAGCCCCAGCATTTT. Its translation is CASSLQGDNQPQHF. The complete variable domain, with remaining parts taken from reference TRBV5-1 and TRBJ1-5, reads KAGVTQTPRYLIKTRGQQVTLSCSPISGHRSVSWYQQTPGQGLQFLFEYFSETQRNKGNFPGRFSGRQFSNSRSEMNVSTLELGDSALYLCASSLQGDNQPQHFGDGTRLSIL.

This clone was observed a few times. V usage is TRBV4-3 and J usage is TRBJ1-5; a weak D match, TRBD1 (6 bases). Germline loops: CDR1 LGHNA, CDR2 YSLEER. V was clipped by 3 bases and J by 5 bases, with 14 bases between them. This CDR3 has 15 amino acids. CDR3 DNA sequence: TGCGCCAGCAGCCAGGCACCTACAGGGCATCAGCCCCAGCATTTT. Protein sequence: CASSQAPTGHQPQHF.

V gene TRBV9 combines with J gene TRBJ1-2, with D tentatively TRBD1 (5 bases). Germline loops: CDR1 SGDLS, CDR2 YYNGEE. The CDR3 runs to 11 residues. With 7 bases removed from V and 7 bases from J, the gap between germline ends came to 11 bases. The CDR3: CASHYRSGYTF. As DNA, the CDR3 is TGTGCCAGCCATTACAGGAGTGGCTACACCTTC.

This chain links TRBV7-2 with TRBJ1-4; D might be TRBD1 (6 bases). CDR3 size: 14 residues. The ends were cut back, 5 bases at V and 8 bases at J, with 15 bases in the middle. Germline V lookup: CDR1 SGHTA, CDR2 FQGNSA. The CDR3, as DNA: TGTGCCAGCAGCCCGGGACACCCGGGGGAAAAACTGTTTTTT. Its translation: CASSPGHPGEKLFF. Full variable domain (outside the CDR3, taken from reference TRBV7-2 and TRBJ1-4): GAGVSQSPSNKVTEKGKDVELRCDPISGHTALYWYRQSLGQGLEFLIYFQGNSAPDKSGLPSDRFSAERTGGSVSTLTIQRTQQEDSAVYLCASSPGHPGEKLFFGSGTQLSVL.

The chain uses TRBV12-5 and TRBJ2-3; D gene ambiguous. This CDR3 is 12 amino acids long. V was shortened by 6 bases and J by 0 bases, with 4 bases between the two germline ends. Germline CDR1 reads LGHNT; CDR2 reads FRNRAP. The CDR3 DNA reads TGTGCTAGTGGGCGGAGCACAGATACGCAGTATTTT. Translated: CASGRSTDTQYF.

The J gene is TRBJ1-1, the V gene TRBV6-5; D unresolved. The V end was cut by 0 bases, the J end by 5 bases, with 10 bases between. The CDR3 totals 14 residues. From germline, CDR1 is MNHEY and CDR2 SVGAGI. The CDR3 region has the DNA TGTGCCAGCAGTTACTCGAATCAGGATACTGAAGCTTTCTTT. Its translation is CASSYSNQDTEAFF.

The CDR3 nucleotides are TGTGCCTGGAGTGTCCTGACAGGGAATGGCAATCAGCCCCAGCATTTT. Translating it yields CAWSVLTGNGNQPQHF. The chain recombines TRBV30 with TRBJ1-5; 7 nucleotides agree with TRBD1. With V trimmed by 0 bases and J by 2 bases, 7 bases remained unmatched. The germline V gene encodes CDR1 GTSNPN and CDR2 SVGIG (reference sequence). The CDR3 runs to 16 residues.

The CDR3 protein is CASSSRAGGGNEQFF. The DNA for the CDR3 is TGTGCCAGCAGCTCCAGGGCGGGGGGGGGCAATGAGCAGTTCTTC. This chain joins TRBV11-3 and TRBJ2-1; 9 nucleotides match TRBD2. The trim removed 4 bases at V and 6 bases at J, leaving 7 bases unmatched. From germline, CDR1 is SGHNT and CDR2 YENEEA. The CDR3 is 15 amino acids.

This sequence joins TRBV18 and TRBJ1-2; 7 bases map to TRBD1. Per germline, CDR1 KGHSH and CDR2 LQKENI. The junction had 13 bases not matched to a gene; V was cut back by 6 bases and J by 3 bases. CDR3 length: 16 amino acids. This CDR3 reads CASSPLPGQLDYGYTF. The DNA for the CDR3 is TGTGCCAGCTCGCCATTACCGGGACAGCTCGACTATGGCTACACCTTC.

This sequence joins TRBV6-5 and TRBJ1-1, with 10 bases identical to TRBD1. The V gene's germline CDR1 is MNHEY and CDR2 SVGAGI. There are 13 residues in the CDR3. V trimming: 6 bases; J trimming: 7 bases; junction bases outside the gene matches: 5. The CDR3 here is CASSDRGRVEAFF. Written as DNA, the CDR3 is TGTGCCAGCAGCGACAGGGGGCGGGTTGAAGCTTTCTTT.

This clone has a single count. The gene calls are TRBV27 and TRBJ2-4; D call uncertain. V gave up 6 bases and J gave up 0 bases, with 12 bases separating them. Per the germline V gene, CDR1 is MNHEY and CDR2 is SMNVEV (reference sequence). CDR3 length: 15 amino acids. CDR3 bases: TGTGCCAGCAGCTTGACCTGGAGAGCCAAAAACATTCAGTACTTC. It translates to CASSLTWRAKNIQYF.

The chain uses TRBV14 and TRBJ2-7; 15 nucleotides line up with TRBD2. Germline V CDR1 and CDR2: SGHDN, FVKESK. The CDR3 has 17 residues. Germline trimming cut 5 bases from V and 3 bases from J; bases unmatched to any gene: 8. CDR3 nucleotide sequence: TGTGCCAGCAGCGAAGGACTAGCGGGGGGGAACTACTACGAGCAGTACTTC. As protein: CASSEGLAGGNYYEQYF.